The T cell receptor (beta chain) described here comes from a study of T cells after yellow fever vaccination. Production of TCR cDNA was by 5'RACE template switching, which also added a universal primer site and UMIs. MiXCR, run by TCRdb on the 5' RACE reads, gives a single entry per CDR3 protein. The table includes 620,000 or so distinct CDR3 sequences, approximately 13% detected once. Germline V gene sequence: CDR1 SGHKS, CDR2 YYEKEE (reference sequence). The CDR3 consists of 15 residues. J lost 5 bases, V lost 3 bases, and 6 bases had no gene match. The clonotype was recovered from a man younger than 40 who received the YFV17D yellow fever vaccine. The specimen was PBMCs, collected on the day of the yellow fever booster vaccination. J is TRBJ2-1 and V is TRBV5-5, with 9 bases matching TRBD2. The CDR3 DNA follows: TGTGCCAGCAGCTCCCTAGCGGGGCCCGACAATGAGCAGTTCTTC. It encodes CASSSLAGPDNEQFF.